The clone carrying this TCR beta chain has only a few counts. Alongside a J-beta primer mix, a sample-barcoded 5' primer served in a second PCR lasting about 7 to 11 cycles. Tags on each cDNA molecule came from a template-switch adaptor with 12 random nucleotides. TCRdb itself ran the 5' RACE reads through MiXCR, one entry per CDR3 protein. The table lists about 640,000 distinct CDR3 sequences, about 54% of them singletons. These data originate in a study of blood T cells in healthy people across ages. The V gene end was trimmed by 8 bases and the J gene end by 9 bases; junction bases not matched to a gene: 7. There are 13 residues in the CDR3. Germline values: CDR1 ENHRY, CDR2 SYGVKD. Donation came from healthy Caucasian individuals in Russia who were aged 6 to 90. Isolation of PBMCs gave at least 7 million cells per sample.

The chain has TRBV10-3 and TRBJ1-6; 7 nucleotides agree with TRBD1. The sequencing input was blood. The receptor was derived from a man between 60 and 75 years old in good health. In DNA, the CDR3 is TGTGCCATCGCGACAGGGAATCCTTCACCCCTCCACTTT. This sequence encodes CAIATGNPSPLHF.